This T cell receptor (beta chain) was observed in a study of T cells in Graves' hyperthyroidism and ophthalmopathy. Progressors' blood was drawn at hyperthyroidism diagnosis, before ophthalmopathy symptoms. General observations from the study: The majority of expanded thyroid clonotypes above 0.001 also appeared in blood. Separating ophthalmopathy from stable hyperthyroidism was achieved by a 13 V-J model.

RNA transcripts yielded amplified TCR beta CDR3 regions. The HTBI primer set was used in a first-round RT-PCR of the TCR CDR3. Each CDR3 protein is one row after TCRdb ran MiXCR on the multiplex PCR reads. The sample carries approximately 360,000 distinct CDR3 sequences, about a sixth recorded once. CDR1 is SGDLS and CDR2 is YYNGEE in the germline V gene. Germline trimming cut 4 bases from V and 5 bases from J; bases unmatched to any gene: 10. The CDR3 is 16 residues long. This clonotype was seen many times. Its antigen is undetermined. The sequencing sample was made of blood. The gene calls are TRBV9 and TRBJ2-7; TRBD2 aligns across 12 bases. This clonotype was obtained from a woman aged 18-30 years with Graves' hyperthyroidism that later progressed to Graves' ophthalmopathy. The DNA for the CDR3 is TGTGCCAGCAGCCACACCCAGACTAGCGGGAGCAACGAGCAGTACTTC. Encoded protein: CASSHTQTSGSNEQYF.